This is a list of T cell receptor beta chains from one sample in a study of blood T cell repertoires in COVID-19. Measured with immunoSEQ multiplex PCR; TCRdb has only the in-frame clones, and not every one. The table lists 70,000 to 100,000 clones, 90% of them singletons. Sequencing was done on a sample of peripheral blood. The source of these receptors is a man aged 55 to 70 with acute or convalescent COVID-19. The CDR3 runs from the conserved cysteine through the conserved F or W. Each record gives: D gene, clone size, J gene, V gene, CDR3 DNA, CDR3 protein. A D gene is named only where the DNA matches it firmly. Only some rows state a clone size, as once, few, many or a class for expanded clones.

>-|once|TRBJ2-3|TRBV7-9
TGTGCCAGCAGCTTTGGGGGGGATACGCAGTATTTT
CASSFGGDTQYF
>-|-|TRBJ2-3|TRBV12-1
TGTGCCAGCAGCTTGGGACTAGTGAAAGATACGCAGTATTTT
CASSLGLVKDTQYF
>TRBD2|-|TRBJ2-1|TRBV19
TGTGCCTCAAAGCGGGAGCGGTACAATGAGCAGTTCTTC
CASKRERYNEQFF
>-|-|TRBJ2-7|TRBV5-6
TGTGCCAGCAGCTTGGCCGCGGATCCAGAGCAGTACTTC
CASSLAADPEQYF
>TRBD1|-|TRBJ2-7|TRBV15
TGTGCCACCAGCAGAGTTAAGGGACAGGGCCGTCACGAGCAGTACTTC
CATSRVKGQGRHEQYF
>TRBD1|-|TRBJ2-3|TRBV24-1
TGTGCCACCAGTGATCGACAGGGGGCAGGGGATACGCAGTATTTT
CATSDRQGAGDTQYF
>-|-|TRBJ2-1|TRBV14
TGTGCCAGCAGCCCGGACAATCGCCCTTCCAATGAGCAGTTCTTC
CASSPDNRPSNEQFF
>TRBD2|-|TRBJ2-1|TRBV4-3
TGCGCCAGCAGCTCACTAGCGGGTTACAATGAGCAGTTCTTC
CASSSLAGYNEQFF
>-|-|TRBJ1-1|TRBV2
TGTGCCAGCACCCCAATGGACAGAAGAGCTGAAGCTTTCTTT
CASTPMDRRAEAFF
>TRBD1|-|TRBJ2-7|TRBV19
TGTGCCAGTAGTATGAGGAGGGGACAGGGGTTCGAGCAGTACTTC
CASSMRRGQGFEQYF
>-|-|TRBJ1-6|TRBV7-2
TGTGCCAGCAGCCCTGAGGCGGAGTTACCCCTCCACTTT
CASSPEAELPLHF
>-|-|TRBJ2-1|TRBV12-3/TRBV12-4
TGTGCCAGCGCTAGCAATGAGCAGTTCTTC
CASASNEQFF
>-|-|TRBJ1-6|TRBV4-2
TGTGCCAGCAGCCAAGTGGCCTCCTCCTATAATTCACCCCTCCACTTT
CASSQVASSYNSPLHF
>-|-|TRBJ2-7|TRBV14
TGTGCCCCAACTGACAACGAGCAGTACTTC
CAPTDNEQYF
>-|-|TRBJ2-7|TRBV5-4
TGTGCCAGCAGCTTGGTCGGCTACGAGCAGTACTTC
CASSLVGYEQYF
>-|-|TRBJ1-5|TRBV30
TGTGCCTGGAGTGCCGTAGGGGGGGGTCAGCCCCAGCATTTT
CAWSAVGGGQPQHF
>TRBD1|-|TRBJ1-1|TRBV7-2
TGTGCCAGCAGACCCATCCGGACAGGAGCCATGAACACTGAAGCTTTCTTT
CASRPIRTGAMNTEAFF
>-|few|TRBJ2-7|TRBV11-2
TGTGCCAGCAGCGTCCAGGCCTACTACGAGCAGTACTTC
CASSVQAYYEQYF
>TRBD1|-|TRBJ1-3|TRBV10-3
TGTGCCACCCTGGGGGGACAGGGGCGGAACACCATATATTTT
CATLGGQGRNTIYF
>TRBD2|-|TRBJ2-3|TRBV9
TGTGCCAGCAGCGTAGGTGGTAGCGGGATGGATATTAGCACAGATACGCAGTATTTT
CASSVGGSGMDISTDTQYF
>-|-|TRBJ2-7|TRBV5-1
TGCGCCAGCAGCCATAACCGGGACACTTCCTACGAGCAGTACTTC
CASSHNRDTSYEQYF
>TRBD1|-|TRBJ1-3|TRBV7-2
TGTGCCAGCAGCCGCGACAGGGGAGGAAACACCATATATTTT
CASSRDRGGNTIYF
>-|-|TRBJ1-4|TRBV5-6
TGTGCCAGCAGCTTCACTGAACCTAATGAAAAACTGTTTTTT
CASSFTEPNEKLFF
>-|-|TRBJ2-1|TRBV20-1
TGCAGTGCTAGTGGGTGGAGATCTTCTTACAATGAGCAGTTCTTC
CSASGWRSSYNEQFF
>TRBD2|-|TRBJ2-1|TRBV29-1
TGCAGCGTTGTTTGGTGGAACAGGGCAGCGGGAGGGTCCTCCTACAATGAGCAGTTCTTC
CSVVWWNRAAGGSSYNEQFF
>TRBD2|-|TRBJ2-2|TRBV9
TGTGCCAGCAGCTTAGGACTAGCGGGAGGGATAAGCGGGGAGCTGTTTTTT
CASSLGLAGGISGELFF
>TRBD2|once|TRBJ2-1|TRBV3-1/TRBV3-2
TGTGCCAGCAGCCAGTACCCTAGCGGGAGGTCCCCCCCCAATGAGCAGTTCTTC
CASSQYPSGRSPPNEQFF
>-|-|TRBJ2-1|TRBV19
TGTGCCAGTAGTAAAGGGAGGCACCTATACAATGAGCAGTTCTTC
CASSKGRHLYNEQFF
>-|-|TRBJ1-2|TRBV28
TGTGCCAGCAGTTTAGCAGGGCAGGGCATGAGGTATCGCTACACCTTC
CASSLAGQGMRYRYTF
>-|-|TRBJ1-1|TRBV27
TGTGCCAGCAGTTTTCAGGGGCAGAACACTGAAGCTTTCTTT
CASSFQGQNTEAFF
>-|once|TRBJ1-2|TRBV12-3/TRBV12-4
TGTGCCAGCAGTTTAGCGCTCAGGGTTGGCTACACCTTC
CASSLALRVGYTF
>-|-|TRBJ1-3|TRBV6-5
TGTGCCAGCAGTTACTCAATAGAGGTCTCTGGAAACACCATATATTTT
CASSYSIEVSGNTIYF
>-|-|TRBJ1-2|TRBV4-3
TGCGCCAGCAGCCAAAGTCAGGGGAACTATGGCTACACCTTC
CASSQSQGNYGYTF
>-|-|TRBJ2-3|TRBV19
TGTGCCAGTAGTTTGCGGGTTTTCACAGATACGCAGTATTTT
CASSLRVFTDTQYF
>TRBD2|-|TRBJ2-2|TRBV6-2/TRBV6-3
TGTGCCAGCAGTTACTCGAATAGCGGGAGGGCCGGCGGGGAGCTGTTTTTT
CASSYSNSGRAGGELFF
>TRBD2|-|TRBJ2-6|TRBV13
TGTGCCAGCAGCCGACCCTCGGGGGAGGGATCTGGGGCCAACGTCCTGACTTTC
CASSRPSGEGSGANVLTF
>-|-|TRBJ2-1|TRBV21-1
TGTGCCAGCAGCAAAAGCTCTGCGGGACTTTTCTCCTACAATGAGCAGTTCTTC
CASSKSSAGLFSYNEQFF
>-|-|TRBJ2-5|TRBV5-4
TGTGCCAGCACTTTTGACAGCCAAGAGACCCAGTACTTC
CASTFDSQETQYF
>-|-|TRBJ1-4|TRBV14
TGTGCCAGCAGCCGGAACCCGAGACTACCTAATGAAAAACTGTTTTTT
CASSRNPRLPNEKLFF
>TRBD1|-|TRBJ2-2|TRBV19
TGTGCCAGTAATTTACAGGGGCAGAACACCGGGGAGCTGTTTTTT
CASNLQGQNTGELFF
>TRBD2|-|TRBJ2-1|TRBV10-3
TGTGCCATCAGAGGAGAGGGGACTAGCGGACTGAGCTCCTACAATGAGCAGTTCTTC
CAIRGEGTSGLSSYNEQFF
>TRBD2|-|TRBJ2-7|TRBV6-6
TGTGCCAGCAGTTACTCTGGGACTAGCGAGCACTACGAGCAGTACTTC
CASSYSGTSEHYEQYF
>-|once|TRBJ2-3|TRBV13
TGTGCCAGCAGCTCCAGGGACTCCACAGATACGCAGTATTTT
CASSSRDSTDTQYF
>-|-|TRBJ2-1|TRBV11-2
TGTGCCAGCAGCCCCACTGGACAGTTACAGTTCTTC
CASSPTGQLQFF
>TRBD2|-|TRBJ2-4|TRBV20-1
TGCAGTGCTAGTCTCAGCGGGAGGGCCAAAAACATTCAGTACTTC
CSASLSGRAKNIQYF
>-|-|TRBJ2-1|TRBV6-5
TGTGCCAGCATGGTAGCTGTTACCTACAATGAGCAGTTCTTC
CASMVAVTYNEQFF
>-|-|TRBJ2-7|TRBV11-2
TGTGCCAGCAGCCCAGTGACAGGGACTTACTACGAGCAGTACTTC
CASSPVTGTYYEQYF
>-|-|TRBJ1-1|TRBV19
TGTGCCAGTAGTATTCGGGAGAACACTGAAGCTTTCTTT
CASSIRENTEAFF
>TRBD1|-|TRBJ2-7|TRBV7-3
TGTGCCAACTGCTCCCCCCGGGACAGGGGACACTCCTACGAGCAGTACTTC
CANCSPRDRGHSYEQYF
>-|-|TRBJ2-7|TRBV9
TGTGCCAGCAGCGCCGGGACATACGAACCCGAGCAGTACTTC
CASSAGTYEPEQYF
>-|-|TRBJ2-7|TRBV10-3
TGTGCCATCAGTGAGGACTCGTTCGGTGGATACGAGCAGTACTTC
CAISEDSFGGYEQYF